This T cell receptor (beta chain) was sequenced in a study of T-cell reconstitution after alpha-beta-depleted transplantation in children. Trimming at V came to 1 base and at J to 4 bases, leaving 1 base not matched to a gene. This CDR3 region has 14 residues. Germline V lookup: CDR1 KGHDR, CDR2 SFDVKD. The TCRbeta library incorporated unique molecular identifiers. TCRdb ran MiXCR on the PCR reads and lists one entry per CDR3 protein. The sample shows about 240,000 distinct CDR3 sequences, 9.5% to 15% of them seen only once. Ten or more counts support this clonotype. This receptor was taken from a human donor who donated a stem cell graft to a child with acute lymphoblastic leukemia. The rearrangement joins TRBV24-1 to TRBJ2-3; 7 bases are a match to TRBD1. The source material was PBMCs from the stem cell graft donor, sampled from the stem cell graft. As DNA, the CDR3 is TGTGCCACCAGTGATTTACAGGGGCCAGATACGCAGTATTTT. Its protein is CATSDLQGPDTQYF.